Below, 27 T cell receptor beta chains from the same sample are listed, as sequenced in a study of OX40 agonist ivuxolimab in advanced cancers. Only in-frame clones appear in the TCRdb table, and some are missing; sequencing was by immunoSEQ multiplex PCR. The sample has tens of thousands of clones; 70% to 90% are singletons. The sample consisted of CD4+ or CD8+ T cells sorted from blood, taken in a trial of the OX40 agonist ivuxolimab. The receptor source for this set is an adult with an advanced solid tumor such as melanoma, head and neck, liver or kidney cancer.

The V call is TRBV5-1, the J call TRBJ2-5, with 10 bases identical to TRBD2. This CDR3 is 16 amino acids long. Germline CDR1 SGHRS, CDR2 YFSETQ. The ends lost 3 bases at V and 1 base at J; junction bases unmatched: 6. CDR3 protein: CASSSVSGRPQETQYF. In nucleotides, the CDR3 is TGCGCCAGCAGCTCGGTTAGCGGGAGGCCCCAAGAGACCCAGTACTTC.

The chain recombines TRBV5-1 with TRBJ2-5; possibly TRBD2 for D (6 bases). Germline CDR1 SGHRS, CDR2 YFSETQ. Trimming removed 4 bases at V and 1 base at J, with 17 bases between. The CDR3 has 16 residues. The DNA for the CDR3 is TGCGCCAGCAGCCCGGAGGGGTTGATCTTCCAAGAGACCCAGTACTTC. The encoded protein is CASSPEGLIFQETQYF.

The rearrangement uses TRBV7-9 and TRBJ1-1, with D unresolved. The CDR3 is 15 amino acids. V was trimmed by 4 bases and J by 4 bases, leaving 16 bases between them. CDR1 is SEHNR and CDR2 is FQNEAQ in the germline V gene (reference sequence). CDR3 residues: CASSSRTAAATEAFF. The CDR3 DNA is TGTGCCAGCAGCTCCCGGACGGCCGCGGCCACTGAAGCTTTCTTT.

The V call is TRBV29-1, the J call TRBJ2-5, with TRBD1 matching over 7 bases. Trimming cost V 3 bases and J 2 bases; bases outside gene matches: 3. Per the germline V gene, CDR1 is SQVTM and CDR2 is ANQGSEA. This CDR3 contains 13 residues. The CDR3 sequence: CSVDGTDQETQYF. Here the CDR3 DNA reads TGCAGCGTTGACGGGACAGATCAAGAGACCCAGTACTTC.

The chain recombines TRBV28 with TRBJ1-1, with 7 bases aligning to TRBD1. The CDR3 is made up of 14 amino acids. V lost 3 bases to trimming and J lost 10 bases; unmatched junction nucleotides: 11. Germline lookup yields CDR1 MDHEN and CDR2 SYDVKM. In DNA form, the CDR3 reads TGTGCCAGCAGTTTCCGGGGGACAGCTGTCGGAGCTTTCTTT. It codes for CASSFRGTAVGAFF.

V usage is TRBV6-1 and J usage is TRBJ1-2; the match to TRBD1 covers 10 bases. V trimming: 3 bases; J trimming: 4 bases; junction bases outside the gene matches: 5. CDR3 length: 15 amino acids. The germline V gene has CDR1 MNHNS and CDR2 SASEGT. CDR3 nucleotides: TGTGCCAGCAGTGAGACAGGGGGCGAGGCCTATGGCTACACCTTC. Its translation is CASSETGGEAYGYTF.

The chain couples TRBV28 to TRBJ1-5, with D unclear. Germline CDR1 is MDHEN and CDR2 is SYDVKM. The ends were cut back, 6 bases at V and 10 bases at J, with 22 bases in the middle. The CDR3 totals 15 residues. CDR3 DNA: TGTGCCAGCAGGACGGACGACCGAGTCCTTGATCCCCAGCATTTT. This sequence encodes CASRTDDRVLDPQHF.

The V and J genes are TRBV2 and TRBJ2-3, with D perhaps TRBD1 (6 bases). V lost 3 bases and J lost 3, with 13 bases in between. Germline-derived CDR1 and CDR2 are SNHLY and FYNNEI. CDR3 length: 15 amino acids. The CDR3 DNA sequence: TGTGCCAGCAGTGACACAGGGATAATAACAGATACGCAGTATTTT. This sequence encodes CASSDTGIITDTQYF.

The chain uses TRBV5-6 and TRBJ2-7, with D unresolved. The germline V and J ends were trimmed by 0 bases and 2 bases, with 6 bases remaining between them. The V gene's germline CDR1 is SGHDT and CDR2 YYEEEE. The CDR3 extends over 13 amino acids. The CDR3 loop reads CASSLGHPYEQYF. CDR3 DNA sequence: TGTGCCAGCAGCTTGGGACACCCCTACGAGCAGTACTTC.

V usage is TRBV21-1 and J usage is TRBJ2-1; the table's D call, TRBD2, was not checked against the DNA. TRBV21-1 is a documented pseudogene. The CDR3 spans 23 residues. DNA of the CDR3: TGTGCCAGCAGCAAAGATTGGGACAGGGGGCTTCGGACTAGCGGGTCCTCCTACAATGAGCAGTTCTTC. Protein sequence: CASSKDWDRGLRTSGSSYNEQFF.

The chain combines TRBV28 with TRBJ2-5; 13 bases agree with TRBD2. Per the germline V gene, CDR1 is MDHEN and CDR2 is SYDVKM. V was clipped by 4 bases and J by 4 bases; unmatched bases: 6. The CDR3 has 16 amino acids. CDR3 nucleotides: TGTGCCAGCAGTTCAAGGACTAGCGGGAGACGAGAGACCCAGTACTTC. Its translation: CASSSRTSGRRETQYF. Full variable domain (rest looked up from reference TRBV28 and TRBJ2-5): DVKVTQSSRYLVKRTGEKVFLECVQDMDHENMFWYRQDPGLGLRLIYFSYDVKMKEKGDIPEGYSVSREKKERFSLILESASTNQTSMYLCASSSRTSGRRETQYFGPGTRLLVL.

CDR3 coding DNA: TGTGCCAGTAGTGATACAGGGAGCTCCTACAATGAGCAGTTCTTC. Amino acids: CASSDTGSSYNEQFF. The V and J genes are TRBV19 and TRBJ2-1, with TRBD1 as a possible D gene (6 bases). The germline V gene has CDR1 LNHDA and CDR2 SQIVND (reference sequence). V lost 5 bases to trimming and J lost 0 bases, with 11 bases between them. The CDR3 runs to 15 residues. Complete variable domain (other parts from reference TRBV19 and TRBJ2-1): DGGITQSPKYLFRKEGQNVTLSCEQNLNHDAMYWYRQDPGQGLRLIYYSQIVNDFQKGDIAEGYSVSREKKESFPLTVTSAQKNPTAFYLCASSDTGSSYNEQFFGPGTRLTVL.

The chain is built from TRBV27 and TRBJ1-2; tentatively, D is TRBD1 (5 bases). V was pared by 6 bases and J by 3 bases, with 14 bases between. The CDR3 length is 14 residues. Looked up from germline, CDR1 is MNHEY and CDR2 is SMNVEV (reference sequence). For the CDR3, the DNA is TGTGCCAGCAGCCCCGGTGTGGGGGACTATGGCTACACCTTC. This codes for CASSPGVGDYGYTF.

The chain employs TRBV28 and TRBJ1-1; D is undetermined. Germline loops: CDR1 MDHEN, CDR2 SYDVKM. The CDR3 sequence is 13 residues long. The V end lost 1 base, the J end lost 0 bases, and 3 bases lay between the germline ends. The DNA for the CDR3 is TGTGCCAGCAGTTTATTTATGAACACTGAAGCTTTCTTT. This encodes CASSLFMNTEAFF.

This clone has only one observation. The rearrangement joins TRBV6-5 to TRBJ2-1; 7 bases agree with TRBD1. J lost 9 bases, V lost 6 bases, and 5 bases had no gene match. This CDR3 has 12 residues. The germline CDR1 and CDR2 sequences are MNHEY and SVGAGI. CDR3 nucleotide sequence: TGTGCCAGCAGAAACAGGGACAGTGAGCAGTTCTTC. This encodes CASRNRDSEQFF.

Only one count was recorded for this clone. The rearrangement links TRBV10-3 to TRBJ2-2; D is ambiguous. There are 13 residues in the CDR3. V dropped 3 bases and J dropped 4 bases, with 6 bases sitting between them. Germline assignment: CDR1 ENHRY and CDR2 SYGVKD. CDR3 in DNA: TGTGCCATCAGTGATGGGTTCACCGGGGAGCTGTTTTTT. This sequence encodes CAISDGFTGELFF.

CDR3 in DNA: TGTGCCAGCAGCCGTATAGCGGTAGCGAACACCGGGGAGCTGTTTTTT. This sequence encodes CASSRIAVANTGELFF. The J gene is TRBJ2-2, the V gene TRBV14; tentative D call: TRBD2 (6 bases). Per germline, CDR1 SGHDN and CDR2 FVKESK. Trimming cost V 4 bases and J 0 bases, with 12 bases left between them. The CDR3 spans 16 residues.

The chain couples TRBV7-9 to TRBJ1-6; D is possibly TRBD1 (5 bases). V shed 3 bases and J shed 8 bases, with 8 bases lying between them. CDR3 length: 13 residues. Germline V gives CDR1 SEHNR, CDR2 FQNEAQ (reference sequence). The CDR3 is CASSFDSYSPLHF. The CDR3 coding sequence is TGTGCCAGCAGCTTTGACAGTTATTCACCCCTCCACTTT.

The gene calls are TRBV29-1 and TRBJ1-2; TRBD1 is a possible D gene (5 bases). The CDR3 sequence is 11 residues long. CDR1 is SQVTM and CDR2 is ANQGSEA in the germline V gene. Trimming took off 4 bases at V and 7 bases at J, with 10 bases between the two ends. CDR3 amino acids: CSVGSGSGYTF. In DNA, the CDR3 is TGCAGCGTTGGGTCAGGGAGTGGCTACACCTTC.

The J gene is TRBJ2-1, the V gene TRBV28, with 7 bases aligning to TRBD2. This CDR3 region has 16 residues. Germline CDR1 is MDHEN and CDR2 is SYDVKM. V lost 6 bases, J lost 0 bases, and 8 bases stayed unmatched. The CDR3 DNA follows: TGTGCCAGCAGGGGGAGGGGTCCGAGCTCCTACAATGAGCAGTTCTTC. This gives the protein CASRGRGPSSYNEQFF. The whole variable domain, filled in from reference TRBV28 and TRBJ2-1, reads DVKVTQSSRYLVKRTGEKVFLECVQDMDHENMFWYRQDPGLGLRLIYFSYDVKMKEKGDIPEGYSVSREKKERFSLILESASTNQTSMYLCASRGRGPSSYNEQFFGPGTRLTVL.

The CDR3 region has the DNA TGTGCCAGTAGTATTGGGTCAGGGGCATCCTACGAGCAGTACTTC. Amino acids: CASSIGSGASYEQYF. This chain joins TRBV19 and TRBJ2-7, with TRBD1 as a possible D gene (6 bases). This CDR3 has 15 residues. Trimming took off 3 bases at V and 1 base at J, with 13 bases between the two ends. The V gene's germline CDR1 is LNHDA and CDR2 SQIVND (reference sequence).

The chain has TRBV7-2 and TRBJ2-1, with 14 nucleotides matching TRBD2. The CDR3 has 17 residues. Germline trimming cut 4 bases from V and 4 bases from J; bases unmatched to any gene: 6. Germline CDR1 SGHTA, CDR2 FQGNSA. The CDR3 coding sequence is TGTGCCAGCAGCTCCCGACTAGCGGGAGGGTGGTACAATGAGCAGTTCTTC. This translates into CASSSRLAGGWYNEQFF.

The chain couples TRBV6-1 to TRBJ1-4, with D maybe TRBD1 (6 bases). The germline V and J ends were trimmed by 3 bases and 7 bases, with 12 bases remaining between them. The CDR3 runs 14 residues. Germline CDR1 reads MNHNS; CDR2 reads SASEGT. The CDR3 DNA reads TGTGCCAGCAGTGATTACAGGGAGGCTGAAAAACTGTTTTTT. It encodes CASSDYREAEKLFF.

The rearrangement uses TRBV6-5 and TRBJ1-1; possible D gene TRBD1, 5 bases. Germline CDR1 and CDR2: MNHEY and SVGAGI. The V end lost 2 bases, the J end lost 1 base, and 14 bases lay between the germline ends. The CDR3 is made up of 16 amino acids. The CDR3 DNA is TGTGCCAGCAGTTACAAGGCAGGGTATAGGAACACTGAAGCTTTCTTT. Translating gives CASSYKAGYRNTEAFF.

The genes are TRBV18 and TRBJ2-1; 7 nucleotides line up with TRBD2. The CDR3 loop spans 17 amino acids. After removal of 3 bases from V and 4 bases from J, the junction contained 12 bases not matched to a gene. Germline V gene sequence: CDR1 KGHSH, CDR2 LQKENI. As DNA, the CDR3 is TGTGCCAGCTCACCGCGTACGCCTAGCGGAGATTACAATGAGCAGTTCTTC. Amino acids: CASSPRTPSGDYNEQFF. Combining the CDR3 with reference TRBV18 and TRBJ2-1 gives the whole variable domain NAGVMQNPRHLVRRRGQEARLRCSPMKGHSHVYWYRQLPEEGLKFMVYLQKENIIDESGMPKERFSAEFPKEGPSILRIQQVVRGDSAAYFCASSPRTPSGDYNEQFFGPGTRLTVL.

This clone was counted once. The rearrangement links TRBV7-2 to TRBJ1-1; D not resolved. V was pared by 5 bases and J by 6 bases, with 19 bases between. The CDR3 sequence is 15 residues long. CDR1 and CDR2 (germline): SGHTA, FQGNSA. The CDR3, as DNA: TGTGCCAGCAGCCTCAGATACCCCCCCGGCCCTGAAGCTTTCTTT. The encoded protein is CASSLRYPPGPEAFF.

This sequence joins TRBV7-6 and TRBJ1-1, with D possibly being TRBD1 (5 bases). Trimming shortened V by 6 bases and J by 1 base, and 9 bases separated the two germline ends. Germline-derived CDR1 and CDR2 are SGHVS and FNYEAQ. CDR3 length: 13 residues. In DNA, the CDR3 is TGTGCCAGCAGACGACAGACGAACACTGAAGCTTTCTTT. It yields the protein CASRRQTNTEAFF.